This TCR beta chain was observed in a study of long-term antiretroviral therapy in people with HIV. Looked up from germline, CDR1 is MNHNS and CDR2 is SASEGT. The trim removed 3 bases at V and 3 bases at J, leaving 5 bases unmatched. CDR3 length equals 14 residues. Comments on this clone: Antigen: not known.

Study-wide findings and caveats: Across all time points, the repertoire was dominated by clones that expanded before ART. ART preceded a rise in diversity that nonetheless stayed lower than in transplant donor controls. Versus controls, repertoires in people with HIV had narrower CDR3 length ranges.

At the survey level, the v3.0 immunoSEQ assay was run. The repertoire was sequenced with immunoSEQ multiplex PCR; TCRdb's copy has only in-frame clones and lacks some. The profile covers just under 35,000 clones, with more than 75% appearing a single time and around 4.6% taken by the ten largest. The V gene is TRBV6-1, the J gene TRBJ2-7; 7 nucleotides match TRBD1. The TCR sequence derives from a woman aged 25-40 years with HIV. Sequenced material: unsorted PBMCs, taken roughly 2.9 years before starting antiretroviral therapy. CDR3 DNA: TGTGCCAGCAGTGAGGCAGGGGGTATCTACGAGCAGTACGTC. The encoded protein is CASSEAGGIYEQYV.